The next 32 T cell receptor beta chains were all read from a single sample in a study of identical twins. TCRdb passed the 5' RACE reads through MiXCR, listing each CDR3 protein once. The sample shows just over 450,000 distinct CDR3 sequences, approximately 15% of them seen only once. This sample also appeared in a second study, on yellow fever vaccine responses in identical twins.

The sample comprised CD4+ T cells sorted from blood. The receptors were sampled from a woman between 18 and 29 years old in good health.

This clonotype came up a few times. V gene TRBV7-2 combines with J gene TRBJ2-1, with 7 nucleotides matching TRBD1. Germline V CDR1 and CDR2: SGHTA, FQGNSA. V gave up 2 bases and J gave up 15 bases; unmatched junction bases: 10. The CDR3 has 13 amino acids. Here the CDR3 DNA reads TGTGCCAGCAGCTTAAGAATGGTGACAGGGAGGTTCTTC. Translated: CASSLRMVTGRFF.

This clonotype was counted between two and nine times. The CDR3 sequence is CSANPGQGLETQYF. The DNA of the CDR3 is TGCAGTGCCAACCCGGGACAGGGGTTGGAGACCCAGTACTTC. The V call is TRBV20-1, the J call TRBJ2-5; TRBD1 matches at 10 bases. After removal of 6 bases from V and 5 bases from J, the junction contained 9 bases not matched to a gene. Germline lookup yields CDR1 DFQATT and CDR2 SNEGSKA (reference sequence). The CDR3 has 14 residues.

This clonotype was counted between two and nine times. The chain links TRBV11-2 to TRBJ1-3, with D possibly matching TRBD1 (5 bases). The V gene lost 2 bases and the J gene lost 0 bases, with 11 bases spanning the gap. Germline CDR1 is SGHAT and CDR2 is FQNNGV. The CDR3 extends over 16 amino acids. This CDR3 is CASSLFDSYSGNTIYF. The CDR3, as DNA: TGTGCCAGCAGCTTATTCGACAGCTACTCTGGAAACACCATATATTTT.

The rearrangement joins TRBV20-1 to TRBJ2-7; D assignment may be TRBD1 or TRBD2 (7 bases each). Between the trimmed V and J ends, which lost 1 base and 2 bases, there was a span of 18 bases. This CDR3 region has 16 residues. CDR1 is DFQATT and CDR2 is SNEGSKA in the germline V gene (reference sequence). CDR3 region: CSARALTSRGTYEQYF. The CDR3 DNA sequence: TGCAGTGCTAGAGCGTTGACTAGCAGGGGGACCTACGAGCAGTACTTC.

The V call is TRBV11-1, the J call TRBJ2-3, with D maybe TRBD2 (5 bases). The germline V gene encodes CDR1 SGHAT and CDR2 FQDESV (reference sequence). CDR3 size: 19 residues. The V end lost 5 bases, the J end lost 0 bases, and 24 bases lay between the germline ends. The CDR3 spells CASSQPWASKRTSTDTQYF. In DNA form, the CDR3 reads TGTGCCAGCAGCCAGCCCTGGGCCTCCAAACGGACTAGCACAGATACGCAGTATTTT.

J is TRBJ2-7 and V is TRBV5-1; 8 bases agree with TRBD1. The CDR3 consists of 15 residues. In germline, CDR1 is SGHRS, CDR2 YFSETQ. The J segment lost 0 bases and the V segment lost 4 bases, leaving 6 bases of the junction unmatched. The CDR3 loop reads CASSGGTGNSYEQYF. The CDR3 nucleotides read TGCGCCAGCAGCGGAGGGACAGGTAACTCCTACGAGCAGTACTTC.

This clonotype occurred once. The rearrangement links TRBV24-1 to TRBJ2-2, with 11 bases matching TRBD2. J was trimmed by 4 bases and V by 1 base; bases with no gene match: 7. The CDR3 consists of 18 residues. From germline, CDR1 is KGHDR and CDR2 SFDVKD. The CDR3 nucleotides are TGTGCCACCAGTGATTTATCCACTAGCGGGAGTTTCACCGGGGAGCTGTTTTTT. Protein sequence: CATSDLSTSGSFTGELFF.

The chain recombines TRBV4-1 with TRBJ1-6, with D hard to call. The CDR3 has 16 residues. The germline V gene encodes CDR1 MGHRA and CDR2 YSYEKL. The V end lost 0 bases, the J end lost 0 bases, and 6 bases lay between the germline ends. DNA of the CDR3: TGCGCCAGCAGCCAAGAACAGAGCTCCTATAATTCACCCCTCCACTTT. It translates to CASSQEQSSYNSPLHF.

This clonotype was seen more than once but under ten times. The chain carries TRBV5-1 and TRBJ2-5; no definite D call. The germline CDR1 and CDR2 sequences are SGHRS and YFSETQ. V was trimmed by 0 bases and J by 3 bases, leaving 12 bases between them. The CDR3 runs 15 residues. As DNA, the CDR3 is TGCGCCAGCAGCTTGGCCTCCAGCGTGAAAGAGACCCAGTACTTC. It yields the protein CASSLASSVKETQYF.

The count of this clonotype is one. The rearrangement links TRBV6-5 to TRBJ2-1; 9 bases line up with TRBD2. The V gene's germline CDR1 is MNHEY and CDR2 SVGAGI. The junction had 4 bases not matched to a gene; V was cut back by 0 bases and J by 7 bases. CDR3 length: 15 amino acids. CDR3: CASSYSAGGRNEQFF. The CDR3 coding sequence is TGTGCCAGCAGTTACTCGGCGGGAGGGAGGAATGAGCAGTTCTTC.

This clonotype was detected many times. The chain recombines TRBV28 with TRBJ1-2, with no clear D. This CDR3 region has 12 residues. CDR1 MDHEN and CDR2 SYDVKM come from the germline V gene. Trimming left V 6 bases short and J 5 bases short, with 10 bases between. This CDR3 reads CASSRENYGYTF. The DNA of the CDR3 is TGTGCCAGCAGCCGGGAGAATTATGGCTACACCTTC.

The sample holds a few counts of this clonotype. The V gene is TRBV5-1, the J gene TRBJ2-7, with D uncertain. Looked up from germline, CDR1 is SGHRS and CDR2 is YFSETQ. The CDR3 is 14 amino acids. V dropped 2 bases and J dropped 4 bases, with 13 bases sitting between them. CDR3 sequence reads: CASSFKFGSYEQYF. The CDR3 DNA reads TGCGCCAGCAGCTTTAAATTTGGGTCTTACGAGCAGTACTTC.

This clonotype has just a few counts. The J gene is TRBJ2-5, the V gene TRBV5-1, with D possibly TRBD1 on 5 matching bases. The CDR3 runs 14 residues. V shed 6 bases and J shed 5 bases, with 17 bases lying between them. CDR1 is SGHRS, CDR2 YFSETQ, per germline. The CDR3 nucleotides read TGCGCCAGCACCGAAGTTAACGCAGGGGAGACCCAGTACTTC. Translated, it gives CASTEVNAGETQYF.

This rearrangement joins TRBV7-2 to TRBJ2-7, with TRBD1 matching over 8 bases. The germline V gene encodes CDR1 SGHTA and CDR2 FQGNSA. V trimming: 5 bases; J trimming: 0 bases; junction bases outside the gene matches: 6. CDR3 length: 15 residues. CDR3 DNA sequence: TGTGCCAGCAGCGAATACAGGGGGGACTCCTACGAGCAGTACTTC. Its translation is CASSEYRGDSYEQYF.

This clonotype has at least ten counts. The J gene is TRBJ2-7, the V gene TRBV6-2 or TRBV6-3, with D possibly matching TRBD2 (5 bases). This CDR3 contains 13 residues. V gave up 2 bases and J gave up 3 bases, with 8 bases separating them. Germline-derived CDR1 and CDR2 are MNHEY and SVGEGT. The CDR3 protein is CASSYNGDYEQYF. CDR3 nucleotide sequence: TGTGCCAGCAGTTACAACGGGGACTACGAGCAGTACTTC.

The V gene is TRBV29-1, the J gene TRBJ2-3, with 8 bases that match TRBD1. The germline gives CDR1 SQVTM, CDR2 ANQGSEA. The trim removed 0 bases at V and 3 bases at J, leaving 11 bases unmatched. The CDR3 sequence is 17 residues long. CDR3 amino acids: CSVEDPWQGAMTDTQYF. The CDR3 DNA follows: TGCAGCGTTGAAGATCCGTGGCAGGGGGCAATGACAGATACGCAGTATTTT.

The chain links TRBV5-1 to TRBJ2-5; D not resolved. CDR3 length: 14 amino acids. Germline V gene sequence: CDR1 SGHRS, CDR2 YFSETQ. V lost 1 base and J lost 2, with 9 bases in between. The CDR3 region has the DNA TGCGCCAGCAGCTTGATGAGCACGCAAGAGACCCAGTACTTC. Translation: CASSLMSTQETQYF.

There are a few counts of this clonotype. This sequence joins TRBV27 and TRBJ2-3; a weak D match, TRBD2 (6 bases). The CDR3 has 13 residues. V was pared by 7 bases and J by 2 bases, with 10 bases between. Germline CDR1 is MNHEY and CDR2 is SMNVEV (reference sequence). The DNA for the CDR3 is TGTGCCAGCACCCGACTAGACACAGATACGCAGTATTTT. Protein: CASTRLDTDTQYF.

This clonotype has ten or more counts. J is TRBJ2-7 and V is TRBV10-3; 11 nucleotides align to TRBD2. CDR1 is ENHRY, CDR2 SYGVKD, per germline. J gave up 8 bases and V 3 bases, and 3 bases lay outside the gene matches. The CDR3 has 13 residues. CDR3 in amino acids: CAISETSGSQQYF. The CDR3, as DNA: TGTGCCATCAGTGAAACTAGCGGGAGTCAGCAGTACTTC.

This clonotype appeared a few times. The chain employs TRBV29-1 and TRBJ2-2; D may be TRBD2 (6 bases). Germline values: CDR1 SQVTM, CDR2 ANQGSEA. The CDR3 consists of 14 residues. The V gene lost 4 bases and the J gene lost 2 bases, with 11 bases spanning the gap. The CDR3 DNA sequence: TGCAGCGTTGTAACTAGCCTTAACACCGGGGAGCTGTTTTTT. It translates to CSVVTSLNTGELFF.

The sample holds a few counts of this clonotype. V usage is TRBV29-1 and J usage is TRBJ2-2, with 7 bases fitting TRBD1. CDR1 and CDR2 from the germline V gene are SQVTM and ANQGSEA. The CDR3 is 14 residues long. Trimming cost V 7 bases and J 8 bases; bases outside gene matches: 13. CDR3 nucleotides: TGCAGCGCTAGACTCCTACAGGGGACGGGGGAGCTGTTTTTT. It yields the protein CSARLLQGTGELFF.

This rearrangement joins TRBV2 to TRBJ2-7, with 12 positions matching TRBD1. Germline V gene sequence: CDR1 SNHLY, CDR2 FYNNEI. The CDR3 is made up of 15 amino acids. The J segment lost 4 bases and the V segment lost 5 bases, leaving 6 bases of the junction unmatched. This chain's CDR3 is CASSNPGQGAYEQYF. DNA of the CDR3: TGTGCCAGCAGTAACCCGGGACAGGGGGCGTACGAGCAGTACTTC.

V is TRBV6-5 and J is TRBJ2-1; 7 bases line up with TRBD1. V dropped 2 bases and J dropped 5; count of bases not matched to a gene: 12. The CDR3 runs 17 residues. CDR1 is MNHEY and CDR2 is SVGAGI in the germline V gene. Here the CDR3 reads CASSYDPPGTEDNEQFF. The DNA for the CDR3 is TGTGCCAGCAGTTACGACCCACCCGGGACAGAAGACAATGAGCAGTTCTTC.

This clonotype has ten or more counts. The chain is built from TRBV5-1 and TRBJ1-5; D remains unclear. With 0 bases removed from V and 2 bases from J, the gap between germline ends came to 9 bases. This CDR3 contains 15 residues. The germline V gene encodes CDR1 SGHRS and CDR2 YFSETQ. The CDR3 spells CASSLVPTGNQPQHF. The CDR3, as DNA: TGCGCCAGCAGCTTGGTACCCACTGGCAATCAGCCCCAGCATTTT.

This clonotype was seen at least ten times. The chain is built from TRBV5-1 and TRBJ2-3, with TRBD2 matching 10 bases. The CDR3 contains 15 residues. V trimming: 1 base; J trimming: 4 bases; junction bases outside the gene matches: 3. Per the germline V gene, CDR1 is SGHRS and CDR2 is YFSETQ. The CDR3 protein is CASSLIAGGADTQYF. The CDR3 DNA follows: TGCGCCAGCAGCTTGATAGCGGGAGGAGCAGATACGCAGTATTTT.

This clonotype came up a few times. The V call is TRBV4-2, the J call TRBJ1-5; 8 nucleotides line up with TRBD1. This CDR3 region has 16 residues. Germline lookup yields CDR1 LGHNA and CDR2 YNFKEQ. V shed 1 base and J 4 bases; nucleotides not matched to a gene: 6. The CDR3 region has the DNA TGTGCCAGCAGCCAAGTAGGACAGGGTGGGAATCAGCCCCAGCATTTT. Residues: CASSQVGQGGNQPQHF.

V gene TRBV20-1 combines with J gene TRBJ2-1, with 7 bases identical to TRBD2. The J segment lost 0 bases and the V segment lost 3 bases, leaving 8 bases of the junction unmatched. CDR1 DFQATT and CDR2 SNEGSKA come from the germline V gene (reference sequence). This CDR3 has 16 residues. The DNA for the CDR3 is TGCAGTGCTAGGGCCCATAGCGGGCGCTCCTACAATGAGCAGTTCTTC. It yields the protein CSARAHSGRSYNEQFF.

The chain has TRBV12-3 or TRBV12-4 and TRBJ2-1; TRBD1 agrees at 10 bases. CDR3 length: 18 amino acids. With 4 bases clipped from V and 0 bases from J, the junction kept 9 bases outside the gene matches. CDR3 loop: CASSSGTGAPSSYNEQFF. As DNA, the CDR3 is TGTGCCAGCAGTTCCGGGACAGGGGCCCCGAGCTCCTACAATGAGCAGTTCTTC.

This clonotype was seen a few times. The V call is TRBV5-1, the J call TRBJ2-7, with D possibly TRBD1 on 6 matching bases. This CDR3 spans 15 amino acids. Trimming pared 2 bases from V and 2 bases from J, leaving 14 bases between. CDR1 SGHRS and CDR2 YFSETQ come from the germline V gene. The CDR3 sequence: CASSFNQGSTYEQYF. CDR3 nucleotide sequence: TGCGCCAGCAGCTTTAACCAGGGGAGCACCTACGAGCAGTACTTC.

This clonotype was counted a few times. The V and J genes are TRBV10-2 and TRBJ2-2; D is undetermined. Germline-derived CDR1 and CDR2 are WSHSY and SAAADI. This CDR3 comprises 12 residues. Between the trimmed V and J ends, which lost 6 bases and 7 bases, there was a span of 9 bases. This CDR3 is CASRGPGGELFF. In nucleotides, the CDR3 is TGCGCCAGCAGGGGTCCGGGCGGGGAGCTGTTTTTT.

This clonotype was observed many times. This sequence joins TRBV18 and TRBJ1-5, with 8 positions matching TRBD1. The CDR3 loop spans 15 amino acids. Germline lookup yields CDR1 KGHSH and CDR2 LQKENI. The V gene end was trimmed by 0 bases and the J gene end by 4 bases; junction bases not matched to a gene: 2. CDR3: CASSPPGQENQPQHF. DNA for the CDR3: TGTGCCAGCTCACCACCGGGACAGGAGAATCAGCCCCAGCATTTT.

The chain recombines TRBV25-1 with TRBJ2-7, with 7 bases fitting TRBD1. The CDR3 sequence is 12 residues long. Trimming at V came to 4 bases and at J to 6 bases, leaving 3 bases not matched to a gene. From germline, CDR1 is MGHDK and CDR2 SYGVNS. The CDR3 here is CASSGGQTEQYF. DNA of the CDR3: TGTGCCAGCAGTGGGGGACAGACCGAGCAGTACTTC.